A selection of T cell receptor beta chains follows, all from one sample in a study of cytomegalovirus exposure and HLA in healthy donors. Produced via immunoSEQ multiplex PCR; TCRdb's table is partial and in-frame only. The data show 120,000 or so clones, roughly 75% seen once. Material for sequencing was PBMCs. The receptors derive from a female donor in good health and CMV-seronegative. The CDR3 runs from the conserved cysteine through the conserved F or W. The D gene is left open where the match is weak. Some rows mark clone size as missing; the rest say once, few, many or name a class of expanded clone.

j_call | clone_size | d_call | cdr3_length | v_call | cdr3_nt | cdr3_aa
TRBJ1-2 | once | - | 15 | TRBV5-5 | TGTGCCAGCAGCTTGGGAATGGGGGCGAACTATGGCTACACCTTC | CASSLGMGANYGYTF
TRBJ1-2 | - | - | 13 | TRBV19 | TGTGCCAGTAGCCCTACCAGGGGCTATGGCTACACCTTC | CASSPTRGYGYTF
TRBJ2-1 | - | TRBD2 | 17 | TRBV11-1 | TGTGCCAGCAGCTCACTCCAATCTAGCGGGGGGAACAATGAGCAGTTCTTC | CASSSLQSSGGNNEQFF
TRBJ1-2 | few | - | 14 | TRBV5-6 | TGTGCCAGCAGCTTGAACAGGTTGTTATATGGCTACACCTTC | CASSLNRLLYGYTF
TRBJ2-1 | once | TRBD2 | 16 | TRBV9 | TGTGCCAGCAGCGTAGCACTAGCGGGAGGATTGGGTGAGCAGTTCTTC | CASSVALAGGLGEQFF
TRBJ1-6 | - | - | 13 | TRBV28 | TGTGCCAGCAGTTTACACTATAATTCACCCCTCCACTTT | CASSLHYNSPLHF
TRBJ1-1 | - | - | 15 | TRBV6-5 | TGTGCCAGCAGTTACAGGGGGGGAGGGAACACTGAAGCTTTCTTT | CASSYRGGGNTEAFF
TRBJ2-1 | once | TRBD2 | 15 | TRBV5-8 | TGTGCCAGCAGCTTGGGACTAGCGGGAGGTCACCGGGAGTTCTTC | CASSLGLAGGHREFF
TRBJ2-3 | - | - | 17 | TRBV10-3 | TGTGCCATCAGTGGGACTCAGGTGGCGGGCCACACAGATACGCAGTATTTT | CAISGTQVAGHTDTQYF
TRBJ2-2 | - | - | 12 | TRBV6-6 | TGTGCCCTTAGGGGGAGAACCGGGGAGCTGTTTTTT | CALRGRTGELFF
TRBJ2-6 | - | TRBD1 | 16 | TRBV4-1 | TGCGCCAGCAGGGAGACAGGGGGCGCTGGGGCCAACGGCCTGACTTTC | CASRETGGAGANGLTF
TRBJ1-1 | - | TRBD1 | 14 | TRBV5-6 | TGTGCCAGCAGCTTACAGGGGGTCGGCACTGAAGCTTTCTTT | CASSLQGVGTEAFF
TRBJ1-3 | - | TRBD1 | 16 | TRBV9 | TGTGCCAGCGCCTGGGGGACAGGGGATTCTGGAAACACCATATATTTT | CASAWGTGDSGNTIYF
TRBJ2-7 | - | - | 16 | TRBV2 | TGTGCCAGCAGTGAAAAGGAGGTTCGGAGGGGCTACGAGCAGTACTTC | CASSEKEVRRGYEQYF
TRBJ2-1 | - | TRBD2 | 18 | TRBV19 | TGTGCCAGTAGTATGGAGGGGGCTCTAGCGGGGGGGCGTAATGAGCAGTTCTTC | CASSMEGALAGGRNEQFF
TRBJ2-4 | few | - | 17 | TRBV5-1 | TGCGCCAGCAGCCTGGGATGGACTGAACTAGCCAAAAACAGTCAGTACTTC | CASSLGWTELAKNSQYF
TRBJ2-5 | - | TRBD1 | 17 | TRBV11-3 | TGTGCCAGCAGCTTAGCCCCGGGACAGGGGGTACAAGAGACCCAGTACTTC | CASSLAPGQGVQETQYF
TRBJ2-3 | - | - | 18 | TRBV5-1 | TGCGCCAGCAGCTTGGAGGGCTTCGGGAGCCGCCGCACAGATACGCAGTATTTT | CASSLEGFGSRRTDTQYF
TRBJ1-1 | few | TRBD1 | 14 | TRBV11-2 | TGTGCCAGCAGCTTCGGGACAGGGGTATCTGAAGCTTTCTTT | CASSFGTGVSEAFF
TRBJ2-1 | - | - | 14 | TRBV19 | TGTGCCAGTAGTATCGCGGTGGTTTACAATGAGCAGTTCTTC | CASSIAVVYNEQFF
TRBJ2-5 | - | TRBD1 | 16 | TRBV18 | TGTGCCAGCTCAGCTGGGACAGGGAGATTACAAGAGACCCAGTACTTC | CASSAGTGRLQETQYF
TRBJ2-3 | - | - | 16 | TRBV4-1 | TGCGCCAGCAGCCGAGGGTTCGTAGGGGGATCAGATACGCAGTATTTT | CASSRGFVGGSDTQYF
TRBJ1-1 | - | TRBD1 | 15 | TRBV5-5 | TGTGCCAGCAGCCTCCTCGGGACAGGGACATCTGAAGCTTTCTTT | CASSLLGTGTSEAFF
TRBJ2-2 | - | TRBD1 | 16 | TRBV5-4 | TGTGCCAGCAGCTTGGGACAGGGGGCGGGCACCGGGGAGCTGTTTTTT | CASSLGQGAGTGELFF
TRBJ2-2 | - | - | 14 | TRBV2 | TGTGCCAGCAGTGAATTTGAGCGCTACGGGGAGCTGTTTTTT | CASSEFERYGELFF
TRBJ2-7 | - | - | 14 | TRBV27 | TGTGCCAGCAGTTTATCGTACGGGAGCTACGAGCAGTACTTC | CASSLSYGSYEQYF
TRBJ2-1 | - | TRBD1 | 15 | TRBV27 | TGTGCCAGCAGGACAGGACAGGGGGCTATCAATGAGCAGTTCTTC | CASRTGQGAINEQFF
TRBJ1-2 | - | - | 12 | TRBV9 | TGTGCCAGCAGCGTAGACAGTTATGGCTACACCTTC | CASSVDSYGYTF
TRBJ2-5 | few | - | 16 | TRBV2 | TGTGCCAGCAGTCCCTCGGGGGGCCCGGATCAAGAGACCCAGTACTTC | CASSPSGGPDQETQYF
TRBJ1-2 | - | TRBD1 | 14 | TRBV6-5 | TGTGCCAGCAAAGGGACAGAGACTAACTATGGCTACACCTTC | CASKGTETNYGYTF
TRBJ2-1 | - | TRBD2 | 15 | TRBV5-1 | TGCGCCAGCAGCTTCAGGACTAGCTCCTACAATGAGCAGTTCTTC | CASSFRTSSYNEQFF
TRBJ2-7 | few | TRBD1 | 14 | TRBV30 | TGTGCCTGGGCGGGACAGGGAAGTTCCTACGAGCAGTACTTC | CAWAGQGSSYEQYF
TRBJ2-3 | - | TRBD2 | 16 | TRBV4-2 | TGTGCCAGCAGCCAAGGTATAGCGGGGTATACAGATACGCAGTATTTT | CASSQGIAGYTDTQYF
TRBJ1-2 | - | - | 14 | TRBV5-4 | TGTGCCAGCAGCAGCGGGAACTCCGTCTATGGCTACACCTTC | CASSSGNSVYGYTF
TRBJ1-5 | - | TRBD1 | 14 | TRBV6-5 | TGTGCCAGCAGGGACAGGGGAGCGGGTCAGCCCCAGCATTTT | CASRDRGAGQPQHF
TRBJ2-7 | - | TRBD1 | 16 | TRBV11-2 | TGTGCCAGCAGCCAAATTTTGGGACAGGGGGGGACCAAGCAGTACTTC | CASSQILGQGGTKQYF
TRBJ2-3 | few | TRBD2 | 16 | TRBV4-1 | TGCGCCAGCAGCCAAGTGGGAGCGGGGCCCGGGAATACGCAGTATTTT | CASSQVGAGPGNTQYF
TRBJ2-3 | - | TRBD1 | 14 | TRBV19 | TGTGCCAGTACCGGGACAGGGGGCGCGGGTACGCAGTATTTT | CASTGTGGAGTQYF
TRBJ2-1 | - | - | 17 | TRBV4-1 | TGCGCCAGCAGCCTGGAGGCGGTCTGGAACACCTACAATGAGCAGTTCTTC | CASSLEAVWNTYNEQFF
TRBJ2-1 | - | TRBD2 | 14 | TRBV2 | TGTGCCAGCAGTGATCCTAGCGGGATCGGTGAGCAGTTCTTC | CASSDPSGIGEQFF
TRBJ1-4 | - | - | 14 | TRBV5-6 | TGTGCCAGCAGCTTGGGACAGTCATTAATCAAACTGTTTTTT | CASSLGQSLIKLFF
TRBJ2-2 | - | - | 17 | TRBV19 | TGTGCCAGTACTCAGGACTCAATTAACACAAACACCGGGGAGCTGTTTTTT | CASTQDSINTNTGELFF
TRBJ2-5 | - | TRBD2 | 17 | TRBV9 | TGTGCCAGCAGCCCGGGACTAGCGGGGGGCCTGGAGGAGACCCAGTACTTC | CASSPGLAGGLEETQYF
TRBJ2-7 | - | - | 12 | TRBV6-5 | TGTGCCAGCAGTTATAGCGCGGGCGAGCAGTACTTC | CASSYSAGEQYF
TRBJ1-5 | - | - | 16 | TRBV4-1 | TGCGCCAGCAGCCAAGTGGGCGGAGGGAGGAATCAGCCCCAGCATTTT | CASSQVGGGRNQPQHF
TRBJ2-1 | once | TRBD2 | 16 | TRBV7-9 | TGTGCCAGCAGCTTAGTAGCGGGGGGCCACTACAATGAGCAGTTCTTC | CASSLVAGGHYNEQFF
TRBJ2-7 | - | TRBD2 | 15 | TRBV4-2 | TGTGCCAGCAGCGCAACTAGCGGGCTATCCTACGAGCAGTACTTC | CASSATSGLSYEQYF
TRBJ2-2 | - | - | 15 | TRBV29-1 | TGCAGCGTTGATCCCGGTATCGGGAACACCGGGGAGCTGTTTTTT | CSVDPGIGNTGELFF